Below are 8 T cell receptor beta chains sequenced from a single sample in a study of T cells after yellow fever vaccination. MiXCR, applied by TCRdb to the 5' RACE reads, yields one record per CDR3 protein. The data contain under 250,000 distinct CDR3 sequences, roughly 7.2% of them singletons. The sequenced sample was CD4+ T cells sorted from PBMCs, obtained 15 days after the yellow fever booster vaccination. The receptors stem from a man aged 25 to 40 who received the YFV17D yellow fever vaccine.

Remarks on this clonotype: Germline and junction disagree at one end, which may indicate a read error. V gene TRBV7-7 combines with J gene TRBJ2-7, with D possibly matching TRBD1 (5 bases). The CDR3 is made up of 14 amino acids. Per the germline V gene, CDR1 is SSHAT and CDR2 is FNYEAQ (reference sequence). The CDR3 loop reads CASSIGQSSYEQYF. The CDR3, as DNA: TGTGCTAGCAGCATTGGACAAAGCTCCTACGAGCAGTACTTC.

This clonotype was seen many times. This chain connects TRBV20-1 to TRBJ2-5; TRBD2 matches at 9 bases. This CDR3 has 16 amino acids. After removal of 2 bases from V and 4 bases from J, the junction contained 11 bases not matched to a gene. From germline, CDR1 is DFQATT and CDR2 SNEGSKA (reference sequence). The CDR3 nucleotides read TGCAGTGCTAGATCAGCGGGCGGGAGGGCCGGAGAGACCCAGTACTTC. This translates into CSARSAGGRAGETQYF.

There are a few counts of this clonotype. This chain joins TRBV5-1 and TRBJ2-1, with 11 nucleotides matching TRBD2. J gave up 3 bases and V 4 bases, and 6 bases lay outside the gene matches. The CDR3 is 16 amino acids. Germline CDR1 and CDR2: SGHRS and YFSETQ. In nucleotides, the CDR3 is TGCGCCAGCAGCCCCGTAGCGGGAGGGCTCTACAATGAGCAGTTCTTC. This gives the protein CASSPVAGGLYNEQFF. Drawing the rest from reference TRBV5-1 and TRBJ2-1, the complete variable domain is KAGVTQTPRYLIKTRGQQVTLSCSPISGHRSVSWYQQTPGQGLQFLFEYFSETQRNKGNFPGRFSGRQFSNSRSEMNVSTLELGDSALYLCASSPVAGGLYNEQFFGPGTRLTVL.

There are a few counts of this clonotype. The CDR3, as DNA: TGCAGTGCTCTTACCCCTTCGGCTAGCGGCTACGAGCAGTACTTC. Amino acids: CSALTPSASGYEQYF. The rearrangement links TRBV20-1 to TRBJ2-7; TRBD2 agrees at 7 bases. Germline V gene lookup returns CDR1 DFQATT and CDR2 SNEGSKA (reference sequence). Losses at the gene ends were 5 bases for V and 3 bases for J; bases not matched to a gene: 13. This CDR3 is 15 amino acids long.

CDR3 residues: CASSGQTLITDTQYF. CDR3 coding DNA: TGTGCCAGCAGCGGACAGACCTTGATCACAGATACGCAGTATTTT. The chain couples TRBV5-5 to TRBJ2-3; a weak D match, TRBD1 (6 bases). The CDR3 loop spans 15 amino acids. V dropped 4 bases and J dropped 2 bases, with 14 bases sitting between them. Per the germline V gene, CDR1 is SGHKS and CDR2 is YYEKEE (reference sequence).

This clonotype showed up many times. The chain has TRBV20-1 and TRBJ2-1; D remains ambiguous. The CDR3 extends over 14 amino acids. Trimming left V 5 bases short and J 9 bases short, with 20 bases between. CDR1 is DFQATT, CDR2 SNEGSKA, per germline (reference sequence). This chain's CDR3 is CSAFQRTTKGEQFF. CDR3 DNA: TGCAGTGCTTTTCAGCGAACGACCAAGGGTGAGCAGTTCTTC.

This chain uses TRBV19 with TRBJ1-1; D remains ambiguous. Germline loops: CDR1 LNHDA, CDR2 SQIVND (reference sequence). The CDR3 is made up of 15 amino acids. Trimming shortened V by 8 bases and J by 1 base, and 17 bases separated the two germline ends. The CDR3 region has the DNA TGTGCCAGTTACCAATCTTTTGAGGGGAACACTGAAGCTTTCTTT. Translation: CASYQSFEGNTEAFF.

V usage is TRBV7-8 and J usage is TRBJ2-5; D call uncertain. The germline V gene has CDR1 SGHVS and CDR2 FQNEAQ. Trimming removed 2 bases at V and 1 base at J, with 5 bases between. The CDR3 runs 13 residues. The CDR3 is CASSLYSQETQYF. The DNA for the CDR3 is TGTGCCAGCAGCTTATACTCCCAAGAGACCCAGTACTTC.